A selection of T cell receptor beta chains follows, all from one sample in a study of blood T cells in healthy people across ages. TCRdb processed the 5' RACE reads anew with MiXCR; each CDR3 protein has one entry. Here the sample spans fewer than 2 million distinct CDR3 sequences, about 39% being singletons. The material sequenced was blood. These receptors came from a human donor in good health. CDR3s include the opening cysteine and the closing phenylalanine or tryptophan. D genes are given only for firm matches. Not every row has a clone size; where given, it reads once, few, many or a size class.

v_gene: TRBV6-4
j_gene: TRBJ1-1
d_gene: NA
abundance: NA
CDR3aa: CASSEEQGDLAFF
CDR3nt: TGTGCCAGCAGTGAAGAGCAGGGAGATCTAGCTTTCTTT

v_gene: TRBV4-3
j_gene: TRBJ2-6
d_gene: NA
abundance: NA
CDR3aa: CASSQDRSWGRSGANVLTF
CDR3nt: TGCGCCAGCAGCCAAGATCGGAGTTGGGGACGCTCTGGGGCCAACGTCCTGACTTTC

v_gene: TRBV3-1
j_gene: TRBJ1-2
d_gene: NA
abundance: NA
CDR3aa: CASSNQGPGYGYTF
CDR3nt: TGTGCCAGCAGCAACCAGGGACCTGGCTATGGCTACACCTTC

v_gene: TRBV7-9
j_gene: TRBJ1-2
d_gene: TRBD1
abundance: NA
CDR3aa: CASSLSSGTGGGYGYTF
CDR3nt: TGTGCCAGCAGCTTAAGTTCCGGGACAGGGGGCGGCTATGGCTACACCTTC

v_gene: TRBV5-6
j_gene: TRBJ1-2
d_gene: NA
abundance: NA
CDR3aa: CTSSWRDAYYGYTF
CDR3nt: TGCACCAGCAGCTGGCGGGACGCATACTATGGCTACACCTTC

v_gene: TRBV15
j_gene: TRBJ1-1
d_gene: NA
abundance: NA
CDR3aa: CATSRDPRTEAFF
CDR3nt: TGTGCCACCAGCAGAGATCCCCGAACTGAAGCTTTCTTT

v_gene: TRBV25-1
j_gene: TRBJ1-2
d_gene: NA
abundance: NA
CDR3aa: CASSEPGGHYGYTF
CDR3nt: TGTGCCAGCAGTGAGCCGGGTGGCCACTATGGCTACACCTTC

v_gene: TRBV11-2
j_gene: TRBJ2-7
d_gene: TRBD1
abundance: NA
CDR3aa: CASSTGTVTYEQYF
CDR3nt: TGTGCCAGCAGCACCGGGACAGTGACCTACGAGCAGTACTTC

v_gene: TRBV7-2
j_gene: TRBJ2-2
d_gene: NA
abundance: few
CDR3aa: CASSSQANTGELFF
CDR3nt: TGTGCCAGCAGCTCCCAGGCGAACACCGGGGAGCTGTTTTTT

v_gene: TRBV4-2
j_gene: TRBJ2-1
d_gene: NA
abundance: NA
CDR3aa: CASSQEASGWGRPPNEQFF
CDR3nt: TGTGCCAGCAGCCAAGAAGCTTCCGGTTGGGGACGCCCACCCAATGAGCAGTTCTTC

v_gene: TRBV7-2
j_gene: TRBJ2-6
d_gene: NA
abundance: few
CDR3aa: CASSLSIRDVSSGANVLTF
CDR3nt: TGTGCCAGCAGCCTTAGTATACGGGACGTTAGCTCTGGGGCCAACGTCCTGACTTTC

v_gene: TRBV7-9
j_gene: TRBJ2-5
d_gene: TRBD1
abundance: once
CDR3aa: CAGSRDRGRETQYF
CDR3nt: TGTGCCGGCAGCCGGGACAGGGGGAGAGAGACCCAGTACTTC

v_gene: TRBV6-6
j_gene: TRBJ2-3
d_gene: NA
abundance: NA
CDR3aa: CASSYPEVTGTDTQYF
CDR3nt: TGTGCCAGCAGTTACCCCGAAGTCACGGGCACAGATACGCAGTATTTT

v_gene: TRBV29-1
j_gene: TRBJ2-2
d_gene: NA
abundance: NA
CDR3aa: CSAQGSANTGELFF
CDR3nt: TGCAGCGCTCAAGGGAGCGCGAACACCGGGGAGCTGTTTTTT

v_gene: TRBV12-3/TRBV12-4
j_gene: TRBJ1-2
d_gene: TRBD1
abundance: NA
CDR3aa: CASSSSTGGHYTF
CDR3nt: TGTGCCAGCAGTTCGTCGACAGGGGGCCACTACACCTTC

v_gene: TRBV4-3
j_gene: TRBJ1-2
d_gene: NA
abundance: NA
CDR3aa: CASSQEYREIYDYTF
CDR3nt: TGCGCCAGCAGCCAAGAATACAGGGAGATTTATGACTACACCTTC

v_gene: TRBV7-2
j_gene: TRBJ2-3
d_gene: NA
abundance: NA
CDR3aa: CASSLEAVSGGSQYF
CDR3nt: TGTGCCAGCAGCTTAGAGGCGGTTTCAGGCGGGTCGCAGTATTTT

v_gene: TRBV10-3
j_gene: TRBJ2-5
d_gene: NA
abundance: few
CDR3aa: CAISDTQESQYF
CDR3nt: TGTGCCATCAGCGACACTCAAGAGTCCCAGTACTTC

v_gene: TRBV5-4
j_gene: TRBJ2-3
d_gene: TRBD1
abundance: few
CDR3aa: CASSLGGQGPTDTQYF
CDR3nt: TGTGCCAGCAGCTTGGGGGGACAGGGACCCACAGATACGCAGTATTTT

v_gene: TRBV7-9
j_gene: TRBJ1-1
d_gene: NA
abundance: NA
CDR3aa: CASSLGVTENTEAFF
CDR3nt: TGTGCCAGCAGCTTAGGGGTGACGGAGAACACTGAAGCTTTCTTT

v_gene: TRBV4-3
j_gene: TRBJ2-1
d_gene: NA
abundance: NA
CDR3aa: CASRRGRVGYNEQFF
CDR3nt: TGCGCCAGCCGACGGGGCAGGGTCGGGTACAATGAGCAGTTCTTC

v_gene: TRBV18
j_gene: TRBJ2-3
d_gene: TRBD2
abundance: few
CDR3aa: CASSSLAYDSDTQYF
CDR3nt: TGTGCCAGCTCGTCACTAGCGTATGATTCAGATACGCAGTATTTT

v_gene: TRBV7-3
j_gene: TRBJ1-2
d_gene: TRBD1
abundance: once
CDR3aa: CASSPRPGQDYYGYTF
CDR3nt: TGTGCCAGCAGCCCCCGACCTGGACAGGACTACTATGGCTACACCTTC

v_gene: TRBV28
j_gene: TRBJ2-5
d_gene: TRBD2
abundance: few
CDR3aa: CASREDARGGTQYF
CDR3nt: TGTGCCAGCAGGGAGGACGCACGCGGGGGGACCCAGTACTTC

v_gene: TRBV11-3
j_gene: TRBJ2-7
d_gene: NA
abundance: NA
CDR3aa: CASSLGRSIEQYF
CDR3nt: TGTGCCAGCAGCTTAGGGCGGAGTATCGAGCAGTACTTC

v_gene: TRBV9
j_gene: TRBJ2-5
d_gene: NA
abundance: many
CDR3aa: CASSVGPGETQYF
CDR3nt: TGTGCCAGCAGCGTAGGGCCGGGGGAGACCCAGTACTTC

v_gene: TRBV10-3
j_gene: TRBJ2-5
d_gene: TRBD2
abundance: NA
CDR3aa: CAIGEGREVTQYF
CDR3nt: TGTGCCATCGGGGAAGGGCGGGAGGTGACCCAGTACTTC

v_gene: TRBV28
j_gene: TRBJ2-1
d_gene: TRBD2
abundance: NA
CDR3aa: CASNPIAGGLNEQFF
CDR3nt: TGTGCCAGCAATCCAATAGCGGGGGGGCTTAATGAGCAGTTCTTC

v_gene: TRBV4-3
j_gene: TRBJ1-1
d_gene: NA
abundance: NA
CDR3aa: CASSLAGAKNTEAFF
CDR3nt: TGCGCCAGCAGCCTCGCAGGGGCCAAGAACACTGAAGCTTTCTTT

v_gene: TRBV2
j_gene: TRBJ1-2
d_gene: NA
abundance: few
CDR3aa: CASTIDSDGGGYTF
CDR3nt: TGTGCCAGCACGATAGACAGTGATGGAGGTGGCTACACCTTC

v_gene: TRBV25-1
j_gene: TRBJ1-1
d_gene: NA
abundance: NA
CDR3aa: CAAGETTEAFF
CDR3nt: TGTGCCGCCGGGGAGACCACTGAAGCTTTCTTT

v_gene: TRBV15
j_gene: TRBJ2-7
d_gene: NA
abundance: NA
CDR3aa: CATSSVTVGYEQYF
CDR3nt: TGTGCCACCAGCAGCGTGACAGTAGGCTACGAGCAGTACTTC

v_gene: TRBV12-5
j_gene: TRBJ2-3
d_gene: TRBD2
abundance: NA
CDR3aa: CASGDIAGGHLTDTQYF
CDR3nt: TGTGCTAGTGGTGATATAGCGGGGGGCCATCTCACAGATACGCAGTATTTT

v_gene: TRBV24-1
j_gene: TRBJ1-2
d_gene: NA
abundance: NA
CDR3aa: CATSEGTDGYTF
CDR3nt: TGTGCCACCAGTGAAGGGACTGACGGCTACACCTTC

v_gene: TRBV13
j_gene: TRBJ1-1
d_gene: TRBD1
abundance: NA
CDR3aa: CASSLLTGRSTEAFF
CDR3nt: TGTGCCAGCAGCTTATTGACAGGGAGGAGCACTGAAGCTTTCTTT

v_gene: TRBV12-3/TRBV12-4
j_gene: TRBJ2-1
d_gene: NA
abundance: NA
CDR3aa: CASSFPRLRDPYNEQFF
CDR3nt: TGTGCCAGCAGTTTTCCCCGTTTGCGGGACCCCTACAATGAGCAGTTCTTC

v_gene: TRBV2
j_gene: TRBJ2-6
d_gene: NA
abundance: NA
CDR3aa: CASLGWGLSGANVLTF
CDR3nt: TGTGCCAGTCTTGGTTGGGGCCTCTCTGGGGCCAACGTCCTGACTTTC

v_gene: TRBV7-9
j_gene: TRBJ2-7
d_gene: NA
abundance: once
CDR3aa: CASSLRIGSYSEQYF
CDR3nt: TGTGCCAGCAGCTTACGAATCGGGTCGTATAGCGAACAGTACTTC

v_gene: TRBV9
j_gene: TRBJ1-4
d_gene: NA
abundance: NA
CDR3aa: CASSVGTLLGEKLFF
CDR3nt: TGTGCCAGCAGCGTAGGGACACTACTAGGTGAAAAACTGTTTTTT

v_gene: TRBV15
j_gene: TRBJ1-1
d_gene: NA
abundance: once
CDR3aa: CATTPRAPRQDTEAFF
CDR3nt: TGTGCCACCACCCCACGGGCTCCACGACAGGACACTGAAGCTTTCTTT

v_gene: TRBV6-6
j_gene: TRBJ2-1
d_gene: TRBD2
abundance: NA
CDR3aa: CASSYRAGVDEQFF
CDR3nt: TGTGCCAGCAGTTACAGAGCGGGGGTCGATGAGCAGTTCTTC

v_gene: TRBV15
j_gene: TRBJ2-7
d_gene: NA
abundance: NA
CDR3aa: CATSREAVGVFPYEQYF
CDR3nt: TGTGCCACCAGCAGAGAGGCCGTTGGCGTGTTCCCCTACGAGCAGTACTTC

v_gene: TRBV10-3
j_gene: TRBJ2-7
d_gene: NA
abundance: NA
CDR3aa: CAIRNHGNYEQYF
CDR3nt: TGTGCCATCAGGAATCATGGCAACTACGAGCAGTACTTC

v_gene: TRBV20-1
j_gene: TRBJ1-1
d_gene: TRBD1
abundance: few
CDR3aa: CSAPGQGISEAFF
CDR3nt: TGCAGTGCCCCCGGACAGGGTATCTCTGAAGCTTTCTTT

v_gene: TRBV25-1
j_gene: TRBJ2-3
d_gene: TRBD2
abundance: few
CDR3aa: CASSGLAGHTDTQYF
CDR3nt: TGTGCCAGCAGTGGACTAGCGGGGCATACAGATACGCAGTATTTT

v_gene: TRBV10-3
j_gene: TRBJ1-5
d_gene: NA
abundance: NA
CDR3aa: CAIGGGTSQPQHF
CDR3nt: TGTGCCATCGGTGGCGGAACCAGTCAGCCCCAGCATTTT

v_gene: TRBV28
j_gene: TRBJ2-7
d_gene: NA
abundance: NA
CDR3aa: CAISESRQFYEQYF
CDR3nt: TGTGCCATTAGCGAATCTCGACAGTTCTACGAGCAGTACTTC